Listed here are 20 T cell receptor beta chains from one sample, sequenced in a study of blood T cell repertoires in COVID-19. Profiled with immunoSEQ multiplex PCR; TCRdb holds only in-frame clones, not every one. This repertoire shows about 51,000 clones, about 86% found once; its top ten account for about 4.2%. The sequenced sample consisted of peripheral blood. Receptors were obtained from an elderly man with active COVID-19.

This sequence joins TRBV19 and TRBJ1-2; 11 positions agree with TRBD1. From germline, CDR1 is LNHDA and CDR2 SQIVND (reference sequence). This CDR3 has 16 residues. V lost 7 bases and J lost 0; bases outside the gene matches: 7. The CDR3 loop is CASNKPGQGANYGYTF. The CDR3 region has the DNA TGTGCCAGTAACAAGCCGGGACAGGGGGCTAACTATGGCTACACCTTC. Drawing the rest from reference TRBV19 and TRBJ1-2, the complete variable domain is DGGITQSPKYLFRKEGQNVTLSCEQNLNHDAMYWYRQDPGQGLRLIYYSQIVNDFQKGDIAEGYSVSREKKESFPLTVTSAQKNPTAFYLCASNKPGQGANYGYTFGSGTRLTVV.

The rearrangement uses TRBV12-3 or TRBV12-4 and TRBJ1-2; the D gene is possibly TRBD1 (5 bases). V lost 8 bases and J 4 bases, leaving 11 bases between the germline ends. This CDR3 is built from 12 residues. CDR3 DNA sequence: TGTGCCAGCTCGGGGGAAAGCTATGGCTACACCTTC. This translates into CASSGESYGYTF.

On this clone: The germline gene is not matched at one end of the junction; a read error may be the cause. The chain employs TRBV30 and TRBJ2-3; 11 nucleotides align to TRBD2. Germline assignment: CDR1 GTSNPN and CDR2 SVGIG (reference sequence). The CDR3 totals 10 residues. The CDR3 spells CAWATSGIRF. CDR3 nucleotide sequence: TGTGCCTGGGCGACTAGCGGGATACGTTTT.

The V call is TRBV9, the J call TRBJ2-1, with D unresolved. Trimming left V 4 bases short and J 2 bases short, with 10 bases between. Germline loops: CDR1 SGDLS, CDR2 YYNGEE. The CDR3 is made up of 14 amino acids. CDR3 DNA sequence: TGTGCCAGCAGCAGTAACAAACCCTACAATGAGCAGTTCTTC. Encoded protein: CASSSNKPYNEQFF.

The chain joins TRBV19 to TRBJ1-1, with no clear D. There are 12 residues in the CDR3. The germline V and J ends were trimmed by 3 bases and 2 bases, with 4 bases remaining between them. CDR1 is LNHDA and CDR2 is SQIVND in the germline V gene (reference sequence). In nucleotides, the CDR3 is TGTGCCAGTAGTATCTATAACACTGAAGCTTTCTTT. This translates into CASSIYNTEAFF.

The chain has TRBV6-5 and TRBJ1-6; D perhaps matches TRBD1 (5 bases). Germline CDR1 is MNHEY and CDR2 is SVGAGI. This CDR3 contains 15 residues. V lost 6 bases and J 3 bases, leaving 12 bases between the germline ends. The CDR3 is CASRIQESYNSPLHF. Written as DNA, the CDR3 is TGTGCCAGCAGAATACAGGAAAGCTATAATTCACCCCTCCACTTT.

The rearrangement links TRBV19 to TRBJ1-5; TRBD1 matches 8 bases. J lost 2 bases, V lost 1 base, and 7 bases had no gene match. CDR1 and CDR2 (germline): LNHDA, SQIVND (reference sequence). The CDR3 sequence is 17 residues long. DNA for the CDR3: TGTGCCAGTAGTATAGCCGGACAGGGTTTTGGCAATCAGCCCCAGCATTTT. It translates to CASSIAGQGFGNQPQHF.

This clone was detected only once. The chain links TRBV25-1 to TRBJ1-6; D not certain. The CDR3 is 13 residues long. Germline CDR1 is MGHDK and CDR2 is SYGVNS. V was trimmed by 7 bases and J by 7 bases, leaving 11 bases between them. The DNA of the CDR3 is TGTGCCAGCACCCCGACTAACAATTCACCCCTCCACTTT. Translated: CASTPTNNSPLHF.

V is TRBV29-1 and J is TRBJ1-1; TRBD1 might be the D (6 bases). CDR1 and CDR2 from the germline V gene are SQVTM and ANQGSEA. Trimming removed 0 bases from V and 0 bases from J, with 8 bases in between. The CDR3 spans 14 residues. CDR3 nucleotides: TGCAGCGTTGAAGAGGACAGTTTGAACACTGAAGCTTTCTTT. Its protein product is CSVEEDSLNTEAFF.

The genes are TRBV5-4 and TRBJ2-3; 9 bases agree with TRBD2. CDR3 length equals 15 residues. Germline-derived CDR1 and CDR2 are SGHNT and YYREEE (reference sequence). J gave up 5 bases and V 1 base, and 5 bases lay outside the gene matches. This chain's CDR3 is CASSLTSGSKDTQYF. In nucleotides, the CDR3 is TGTGCCAGCAGCTTGACTAGCGGGTCAAAAGATACGCAGTATTTT.

This chain connects TRBV19 to TRBJ2-1; 7 bases are shared with TRBD2. J was trimmed by 4 bases and V by 6 bases; bases with no gene match: 9. The CDR3 has 15 residues. In germline, CDR1 is LNHDA, CDR2 SQIVND (reference sequence). CDR3 in amino acids: CASRPTSWVYNEQFF. In DNA form, the CDR3 reads TGTGCCAGTAGACCGACTAGCTGGGTGTACAATGAGCAGTTCTTC.

The chain recombines TRBV15 with TRBJ1-1; 8 bases line up with TRBD1. Germline V gene lookup returns CDR1 LNHNV and CDR2 YYDKDF (reference sequence). This CDR3 has 15 amino acids. The trim removed 5 bases at V and 1 base at J, leaving 6 bases unmatched. Here the CDR3 reads CATSSPGTGNTEAFF. CDR3 coding DNA: TGTGCCACCAGCTCCCCCGGGACAGGGAACACTGAAGCTTTCTTT.

The gene calls are TRBV10-3 and TRBJ1-3; a weak D match, TRBD1 (5 bases). The CDR3 is made up of 14 amino acids. Trimming removed 7 bases from V and 0 bases from J, with 10 bases in between. Germline V gives CDR1 ENHRY, CDR2 SYGVKD. CDR3 sequence reads: CAINSGISGNTIYF. The CDR3 DNA reads as TGTGCCATCAACTCAGGGATCTCTGGAAACACCATATATTTT.

J is TRBJ2-3 and V is TRBV13; TRBD2 matches 15 bases. The germline V gene encodes CDR1 PRHDT and CDR2 FYEKMQ (reference sequence). The V and J ends lost 8 bases and 4 bases, in that order; junction bases with no gene match: 7. The CDR3 has 16 residues. The CDR3 region has the DNA TGTGCCAGCTCGGGACTAGCGGGAGGACGAGCAGATACGCAGTATTTT. As protein: CASSGLAGGRADTQYF.

Concerning this clone itself: One end of the junction is discordant with germline, which a read error may explain. The chain combines TRBV6-6 with TRBJ1-2; D gene uncertain. The CDR3 consists of 12 residues. CDR1 and CDR2 from the germline V gene are MNHNY and SVGAGI (reference sequence). CDR3 in amino acids: CACSYPGRGDTF. The CDR3 coding sequence is TGTGCCTGCAGCTACCCCGGGCGGGGAGACACCTTC.

The gene calls are TRBV18 and TRBJ1-2; 10 positions match TRBD1. The J segment lost 7 bases and the V segment lost 2 bases, leaving 4 bases of the junction unmatched. This CDR3 is built from 14 residues. Germline values: CDR1 KGHSH, CDR2 LQKENI. Here the CDR3 DNA reads TGTGCCAGCTCACCAATGGGACAGGGGTCTGGCTACACCTTC. It codes for CASSPMGQGSGYTF.

The genes are TRBV5-1 and TRBJ2-7, with a possible D match to TRBD1 (8 bases). The germline V gene encodes CDR1 SGHRS and CDR2 YFSETQ. The CDR3 extends over 15 amino acids. Deletions cut 3 bases from V and 6 bases from J, with 19 bases between. CDR3 sequence: CASSSTSTGGVEQYF. CDR3 bases: TGCGCCAGCAGCTCTACCTCAACAGGGGGGGTCGAGCAGTACTTC.

This clone was recorded once. This chain uses TRBV11-1 with TRBJ2-1; D is uncertain. The germline gives CDR1 SGHAT, CDR2 FQDESV (reference sequence). The CDR3 consists of 12 residues. The V end lost 3 bases, the J end lost 7 bases, and 7 bases lay between the germline ends. In nucleotides, the CDR3 is TGTGCCAGCAGCTTGGAGTGGAATGAGCAGTTCTTC. Translated: CASSLEWNEQFF.

The V gene is TRBV28, the J gene TRBJ1-6; tentatively, D is TRBD1 (6 bases). This CDR3 has 14 amino acids. The germline V gene has CDR1 MDHEN and CDR2 SYDVKM. The V gene lost 2 bases and the J gene lost 8 bases, with 10 bases spanning the gap. The CDR3 bases are TGTGCCAGCAGTTTAGGCACAGGGTATTCACCCCTCCACTTT. This sequence encodes CASSLGTGYSPLHF.

The J gene is TRBJ2-7, the V gene TRBV11-3; maybe TRBD2 (6 bases). The CDR3 spans 13 residues. V was trimmed by 5 bases and J by 5 bases, leaving 13 bases between them. The germline V gene has CDR1 SGHNT and CDR2 YENEEA. CDR3 bases: TGTGCCAGCAGCCTGACTAGTACAGACGAGCAGTACTTC. Its translation is CASSLTSTDEQYF.